Shown below are 22 T cell receptor beta chains from a single sample sequenced in a study of identical twins. TCRdb re-called the 5' RACE reads through MiXCR, storing one row per CDR3 protein. The table includes nearly 200,000 distinct CDR3 sequences, about a sixth detected once. The sample was also reused in another study, on T cells expressing NK-cell markers.

Source material: CD8+ T cells sorted from blood. The receptors here all came from a woman younger than 30 in good health.

This clonotype was found a few times. This chain links TRBV7-9 with TRBJ2-7, with 7 bases aligning to TRBD2. This CDR3 has 14 amino acids. Germline loops: CDR1 SEHNR, CDR2 FQNEAQ (reference sequence). V was clipped by 4 bases and J by 2 bases; unmatched bases: 5. The CDR3 region has the DNA TGTGCCAGCAGCTCGTCGGGGGGACCCTACGAGCAGTACTTC. It encodes CASSSSGGPYEQYF.

The chain combines TRBV27 with TRBJ2-7; tentatively, D is TRBD2 (5 bases). V shed 2 bases and J shed 4 bases, with 15 bases lying between them. The germline V gene has CDR1 MNHEY and CDR2 SMNVEV (reference sequence). CDR3 size: 15 residues. The CDR3 sequence is CASSLGAGSWYEQYF. The DNA of the CDR3 is TGTGCCAGCAGTTTAGGCGCGGGTTCGTGGTACGAGCAGTACTTC.

This chain links TRBV6-5 with TRBJ2-7, with D uncertain. V lost 8 bases to trimming and J lost 0 bases, with 5 bases between them. The CDR3 loop spans 11 amino acids. Germline V gene lookup returns CDR1 MNHEY and CDR2 SVGAGI. The CDR3 loop is CASYSSYEQYF. In DNA form, the CDR3 reads TGTGCCAGCTACAGCTCCTACGAGCAGTACTTC.

This rearrangement joins TRBV5-1 to TRBJ2-7; 10 nucleotides match TRBD1. The CDR3 contains 15 residues. CDR1 and CDR2 from the germline V gene are SGHRS and YFSETQ. V shed 4 bases and J 2 bases; nucleotides not matched to a gene: 6. The CDR3 nucleotides read TGCGCCAGCAGCCCAGGACAGGGGGGACCCTACGAGCAGTACTTC. Translated, it gives CASSPGQGGPYEQYF. Full variable domain (remainder filled in from reference TRBV5-1 and TRBJ2-7): KAGVTQTPRYLIKTRGQQVTLSCSPISGHRSVSWYQQTPGQGLQFLFEYFSETQRNKGNFPGRFSGRQFSNSRSEMNVSTLELGDSALYLCASSPGQGGPYEQYFGPGTRLTVT.

This clonotype has just a few counts. In DNA form, the CDR3 reads TGTGCCAGCAGTGTAGGGAAAAACAATGAGCAGTTCTTC. Encoded protein: CASSVGKNNEQFF. The rearrangement links TRBV5-6 to TRBJ2-1, with unresolved D. Germline V lookup: CDR1 SGHDT, CDR2 YYEEEE. Trimming took 5 bases from V and 5 from J, leaving 11 bases between them. This CDR3 has 13 residues.

This rearrangement joins TRBV6-2 or TRBV6-3 to TRBJ2-5, with D perhaps TRBD1 or TRBD2 (5 bases each). Looked up from germline, CDR1 is MNHEY and CDR2 is SVGEGT. V was trimmed by 10 bases and J by 4 bases, leaving 22 bases between them. The CDR3 runs to 15 residues. CDR3 residues: CATRDGASWGETQYF. CDR3 DNA sequence: TGTGCCACCCGGGACGGAGCCTCGTGGGGAGAGACCCAGTACTTC.

This clonotype was observed a handful of times. The chain links TRBV19 to TRBJ2-1; possible D gene TRBD2, 6 bases. Germline loops: CDR1 LNHDA, CDR2 SQIVND (reference sequence). This CDR3 has 15 amino acids. Trimming removed 4 bases from V and 1 base from J, with 11 bases in between. This CDR3 reads CASSTGLGSYNEQFF. The CDR3 DNA reads as TGTGCCAGTAGTACGGGACTGGGTTCCTACAATGAGCAGTTCTTC. Drawing the rest from reference TRBV19 and TRBJ2-1, the complete variable domain is DGGITQSPKYLFRKEGQNVTLSCEQNLNHDAMYWYRQDPGQGLRLIYYSQIVNDFQKGDIAEGYSVSREKKESFPLTVTSAQKNPTAFYLCASSTGLGSYNEQFFGPGTRLTVL.

The chain is built from TRBV7-8 and TRBJ2-3, with D possibly called TRBD1 or TRBD2 (5 bases each). The CDR3 spans 14 residues. Trimming stripped 2 bases from V and 6 bases from J, with 12 bases between. Germline V gene lookup returns CDR1 SGHVS and CDR2 FQNEAQ. CDR3 protein: CASSLIRDVDTQYF. CDR3 nucleotide sequence: TGTGCCAGCAGCTTAATCAGGGACGTCGATACGCAGTATTTT.

The chain recombines TRBV12-3 or TRBV12-4 with TRBJ2-2; TRBD1 matches at 8 bases. With V trimmed by 6 bases and J by 8 bases, 8 bases remained unmatched. The CDR3 length is 14 residues. CDR3 DNA: TGTGCCAGCAGCCAGGGGGCCCCAGGAGGGGAGCTGTTTTTT. It codes for CASSQGAPGGELFF.

Here the CDR3 reads CASKGTGARVGYTF. DNA of the CDR3: TGTGCCAGCAAGGGGACAGGGGCCCGAGTCGGCTACACCTTC. The genes are TRBV6-1 and TRBJ1-2; 10 nucleotides align to TRBD1. Germline values: CDR1 MNHNS, CDR2 SASEGT. V lost 7 bases to trimming and J lost 8 bases; unmatched junction nucleotides: 10. The CDR3 runs to 14 residues.

The chain recombines TRBV7-9 with TRBJ2-3; 7 bases match TRBD1. Germline V gene data show CDR1 as SEHNR and CDR2 as FQNEAQ (reference sequence). This CDR3 spans 15 amino acids. V trimming: 5 bases; J trimming: 4 bases; junction bases outside the gene matches: 9. This CDR3 is CASSPREGTADTQYF. Here the CDR3 DNA reads TGTGCCAGCAGCCCGAGAGAGGGGACAGCAGATACGCAGTATTTT.

There are a few counts of this clonotype. J is TRBJ1-1 and V is TRBV5-1; TRBD1 might be the D (6 bases). CDR3 length equals 14 residues. Trimming shortened V by 6 bases and J by 1 base, and 13 bases separated the two germline ends. The germline gives CDR1 SGHRS, CDR2 YFSETQ. The CDR3 DNA sequence: TGCGCCAGCACCGCCGGGGGCGAGAACACTGAAGCTTTCTTT. Amino acids: CASTAGGENTEAFF. Complete variable domain (other parts from reference TRBV5-1 and TRBJ1-1): KAGVTQTPRYLIKTRGQQVTLSCSPISGHRSVSWYQQTPGQGLQFLFEYFSETQRNKGNFPGRFSGRQFSNSRSEMNVSTLELGDSALYLCASTAGGENTEAFFGQGTRLTVV.

This clonotype appeared a single time. The V gene is TRBV20-1, the J gene TRBJ2-7, with 11 bases matching TRBD2. The J segment lost 0 bases and the V segment lost 6 bases, leaving 10 bases of the junction unmatched. The CDR3 consists of 16 residues. Germline V gene sequence: CDR1 DFQATT, CDR2 SNEGSKA (reference sequence). CDR3 nucleotide sequence: TGCAGTGCCCCTTTTCTAGCGGGGGGTAGCTCCTACGAGCAGTACTTC. This encodes CSAPFLAGGSSYEQYF.

This clonotype has more than one count but fewer than ten. The rearrangement uses TRBV20-1 and TRBJ2-1; D not certain. Germline V gene lookup returns CDR1 DFQATT and CDR2 SNEGSKA (reference sequence). The CDR3 consists of 15 residues. Trimming left V 5 bases short and J 2 bases short, with 16 bases between. CDR3 in DNA: TGCAGTGCTCCCCATGCGCAGGCAGCCTACAATGAGCAGTTCTTC. It translates to CSAPHAQAAYNEQFF.

This clonotype occurred a few times. Germline is not matched at one junction end, which may reflect a read error. The V gene is TRBV7-8, the J gene TRBJ1-5; 8 positions match TRBD1. The CDR3 sequence is 12 residues long. Germline CDR1 reads SGHVS; CDR2 reads FQNEAQ. For the CDR3, the DNA is TGTGCCAGCAGCTTTGGACAGGGACCCTCGGATTTT. This codes for CASSFGQGPSDF.

V usage is TRBV7-2 and J usage is TRBJ1-2; 9 bases align to TRBD1. This CDR3 is built from 14 residues. CDR1 SGHTA and CDR2 FQGNSA come from the germline V gene. Unmatched junction bases numbered 4, after V lost 3 bases and J lost 5 bases. The CDR3 region is CASSLGQGWYGYTF. The CDR3 nucleotides are TGTGCCAGCAGCTTGGGACAGGGCTGGTATGGCTACACCTTC.

This clonotype has just a few counts. V usage is TRBV30 and J usage is TRBJ2-1; D gene ambiguous. Trimming removed 0 bases from V and 4 bases from J, with 7 bases in between. This CDR3 has 13 residues. The germline CDR1 and CDR2 sequences are GTSNPN and SVGIG (reference sequence). The CDR3 loop is CAWSVGFYNEQFF. The DNA for the CDR3 is TGTGCCTGGAGTGTCGGTTTTTACAATGAGCAGTTCTTC.

V is TRBV4-2 and J is TRBJ2-7; a possible D gene is TRBD1 (5 bases). V was clipped by 2 bases and J by 2 bases, with 13 bases between them. The CDR3 contains 15 residues. The V gene's germline CDR1 is LGHNA and CDR2 YNFKEQ. The CDR3 region is CASSQSTTGAYEQYF. CDR3 coding DNA: TGTGCCAGCAGCCAATCCACCACAGGAGCCTACGAGCAGTACTTC.

Points on this clonotype: At one end, the junction sequence differs from germline, possibly due to a read error. The V and J genes are TRBV5-1 and TRBJ2-5; 10 positions agree with TRBD2. CDR3 size: 15 residues. CDR1 SGHRS and CDR2 YFSETQ come from the germline V gene. CDR3 sequence: CASSTSGATQETQCF. The CDR3 DNA is TGCGCCAGCAGCACTAGCGGGGCCACCCAAGAGACCCAGTGCTTC.

V gene TRBV20-1 combines with J gene TRBJ2-1, with TRBD2 as a possible D gene (6 bases). Trimming stripped 5 bases from V and 7 bases from J, with 21 bases between. The V gene's germline CDR1 is DFQATT and CDR2 SNEGSKA (reference sequence). The CDR3 covers 15 residues. CDR3 residues: CSAVSGTSVGNEQFF. The CDR3 bases are TGCAGTGCTGTGTCCGGGACTTCGGTGGGGAATGAGCAGTTCTTC.

This chain links TRBV6-5 with TRBJ2-7, with 8 positions matching TRBD2. With 4 bases clipped from V and 4 bases from J, the junction kept 9 bases outside the gene matches. This CDR3 comprises 15 residues. The germline V gene has CDR1 MNHEY and CDR2 SVGAGI. In DNA form, the CDR3 reads TGTGCCAGCAGTTCCCTCTTGCGGGGGGAATACGAGCAGTACTTC. This codes for CASSSLLRGEYEQYF.

This clonotype was picked up a small number of times. The rearrangement joins TRBV9 to TRBJ2-7; 7 bases fit TRBD1. V dropped 3 bases and J dropped 2; count of bases not matched to a gene: 5. Germline V gene lookup returns CDR1 SGDLS and CDR2 YYNGEE. CDR3 length equals 14 residues. The CDR3 DNA sequence: TGTGCCAGCAGCGGAGGGACAGACACCTACGAGCAGTACTTC. Amino acids: CASSGGTDTYEQYF. The entire variable domain, with the rest obtained from reference TRBV9 and TRBJ2-7, is as follows: DSGVTQTPKHLITATGQRVTLRCSPRSGDLSVYWYQQSLDQGLQFLIQYYNGEERAKGNILERFSAQQFPDLHSELNLSSLELGDSALYFCASSGGTDTYEQYFGPGTRLTVT.